Presented here are 28 T cell receptor beta chains from one specimen sequenced in a study of T cell responses to AZD1222 COVID-19 vaccine. The assay was immunoSEQ multiplex PCR, and TCRdb's table has in-frame clones only and misses some. The sample lists roughly 100,000 clones, approximately 90% occurring once. Source: peripheral blood, taken on day 0 of AZD1222 vaccination. All receptors come from an adult in good health.

V is TRBV5-6 and J is TRBJ1-2, with D unresolved. Trimming took 0 bases from V and 7 from J, leaving 7 bases between them. CDR1 is SGHDT and CDR2 is YYEEEE in the germline V gene. CDR3 length: 12 residues. The DNA of the CDR3 is TGTGCCAGCAGCTTGGGGACTTCTGGCTACACCTTC. Protein: CASSLGTSGYTF.

The V gene is TRBV19, the J gene TRBJ2-3; perhaps TRBD2 as D (5 bases). Germline V gene data show CDR1 as LNHDA and CDR2 as SQIVND (reference sequence). V dropped 4 bases and J dropped 6 bases, with 14 bases sitting between them. The CDR3 runs 14 residues. For the CDR3, the DNA is TGTGCCAGTAGTAGAGGGTCACTAGGTGATACGCAGTATTTT. This encodes CASSRGSLGDTQYF.

The chain carries TRBV19 and TRBJ1-2; D gene ambiguous. Trimming stripped 0 bases from V and 4 bases from J, with 12 bases between. Germline V gene data show CDR1 as LNHDA and CDR2 as SQIVND (reference sequence). CDR3 length: 15 residues. The CDR3 protein is CASSIDSVGGYGYTF. The DNA of the CDR3 is TGTGCCAGTAGTATAGACTCGGTCGGTGGCTATGGCTACACCTTC.

This clone showed up just once. The chain uses TRBV7-2 and TRBJ2-3; TRBD2 aligns across 8 bases. The germline CDR1 and CDR2 sequences are SGHTA and FQGNSA. V was clipped by 2 bases and J by 2 bases; unmatched bases: 6. The CDR3 length is 16 residues. Here the CDR3 reads CASSLSAGAFTDTQYF. CDR3 bases: TGTGCCAGCAGCTTATCAGCGGGGGCCTTCACAGATACGCAGTATTTT.

The chain employs TRBV2 and TRBJ2-3, with TRBD2 matching 7 bases. V trimming: 9 bases; J trimming: 5 bases; junction bases outside the gene matches: 8. Per the germline V gene, CDR1 is SNHLY and CDR2 is FYNNEI. The CDR3 runs to 13 residues. The DNA of the CDR3 is TGTGCCAGTCCTTCGGGGGGTGGAGATACGCAGTATTTT. It is translated as CASPSGGGDTQYF.

This rearrangement joins TRBV28 to TRBJ1-5; 11 bases match TRBD1. CDR3 size: 17 residues. Germline values: CDR1 MDHEN, CDR2 SYDVKM. V trimming: 6 bases; J trimming: 4 bases; junction bases outside the gene matches: 11. The CDR3 sequence: CASRYNPGQGENQPQHF. In DNA form, the CDR3 reads TGTGCCAGCAGATACAACCCGGGACAGGGGGAAAATCAGCCCCAGCATTTT.

This chain links TRBV3-1 (or the pseudogene TRBV3-2) with TRBJ2-1; TRBD1 agrees at 10 bases. The CDR3 sequence is 16 residues long. Germline V lookup: CDR1 LGHDT, CDR2 YNNKEL (reference sequence). The V and J ends lost 3 bases and 7 bases, in that order; junction bases with no gene match: 9. This CDR3 is CASSHGGTGARNEQFF. The CDR3 DNA is TGTGCCAGCAGCCATGGGGGGACAGGGGCGAGGAATGAGCAGTTCTTC.

The chain uses TRBV5-1 and TRBJ2-1; D perhaps matches TRBD1 (6 bases). In germline, CDR1 is SGHRS, CDR2 YFSETQ. The CDR3 has 14 amino acids. V gave up 1 base and J gave up 7 bases, with 12 bases separating them. The CDR3 protein is CASSLSAGVNEQFF. In DNA, the CDR3 is TGCGCCAGCAGCTTGTCGGCAGGGGTGAATGAGCAGTTCTTC.

The chain joins TRBV12-3 or TRBV12-4 to TRBJ1-1, with no clear D. This CDR3 has 12 amino acids. Trimming took 8 bases from V and 4 from J, leaving 11 bases between them. CDR3 loop: CASHSGSTEAFF. In DNA, the CDR3 is TGTGCCAGCCACAGCGGATCCACTGAAGCTTTCTTT.

CDR3 DNA: TGTGCCAGCAGCCCGGGACAGGGTATCTATGAGCAGTTCTTC. Amino acid sequence: CASSPGQGIYEQFF. The chain combines TRBV11-1 with TRBJ2-1, with 9 bases fitting TRBD1. Germline V gene data show CDR1 as SGHAT and CDR2 as FQDESV (reference sequence). CDR3 size: 14 residues. Trimming at V came to 5 bases and at J to 8 bases, leaving 7 bases not matched to a gene. Full variable domain (remainder filled in from reference TRBV11-1 and TRBJ2-1): EAEVAQSPRYKITEKSQAVAFWCDPISGHATLYWYRQILGQGPELLVQFQDESVVDDSQLPKDRFSAERLKGVDSTLKIQPAELGDSAMYLCASSPGQGIYEQFFGPGTRLTVL.

The J gene is TRBJ2-1, the V gene TRBV19; D gene ambiguous. The CDR3 extends over 15 amino acids. The germline gives CDR1 LNHDA, CDR2 SQIVND (reference sequence). With 3 bases removed from V and 0 bases from J, the gap between germline ends came to 9 bases. CDR3 region: CASSIQLSSYNEQFF. The CDR3 DNA reads as TGTGCCAGTAGTATTCAACTATCCTCCTACAATGAGCAGTTCTTC.

J is TRBJ2-5 and V is TRBV7-3; TRBD2 agrees at 9 bases. V was pared by 1 base and J by 5 bases, with 11 bases of the junction left unmatched. The CDR3 is 17 residues long. Germline-derived CDR1 and CDR2 are SGHTA and FQGTGA. The chain's CDR3 is CASSLIGGAGGVETQYF. In DNA, the CDR3 is TGTGCCAGCAGCTTAATAGGAGGAGCGGGGGGTGTGGAGACCCAGTACTTC.

The rearrangement uses TRBV9 and TRBJ1-1; D gene ambiguous. The germline V gene encodes CDR1 SGDLS and CDR2 YYNGEE. This CDR3 contains 14 residues. Trimming removed 0 bases at V and 1 base at J, with 7 bases between. This chain's CDR3 is CASSVVAGNTEAFF. The CDR3 nucleotides read TGTGCCAGCAGCGTAGTAGCCGGGAACACTGAAGCTTTCTTT.

A single count supports this clone. This chain joins TRBV10-3 and TRBJ1-2; D is unresolved. Trimming pared 0 bases from V and 8 bases from J, leaving 10 bases between. Germline CDR1 reads ENHRY; CDR2 reads SYGVKD. The CDR3 spans 13 residues. CDR3 coding DNA: TGTGCCATCAGTGAGTCGACCCTAGCGGGCTACACCTTC. This translates into CAISESTLAGYTF.

The V gene is TRBV5-1, the J gene TRBJ2-5; a weak D match, TRBD1 (6 bases). Germline CDR1 SGHRS, CDR2 YFSETQ. Trimming left V 4 bases short and J 5 bases short, with 15 bases between. This CDR3 spans 14 amino acids. CDR3 sequence (DNA): TGCGCCAGCAGCCAAGAAGGACAGTCGGAGACCCAGTACTTC. Protein sequence: CASSQEGQSETQYF. Full variable domain (rest looked up from reference TRBV5-1 and TRBJ2-5): KAGVTQTPRYLIKTRGQQVTLSCSPISGHRSVSWYQQTPGQGLQFLFEYFSETQRNKGNFPGRFSGRQFSNSRSEMNVSTLELGDSALYLCASSQEGQSETQYFGPGTRLLVL.

The rearrangement links TRBV7-9 to TRBJ2-7; D is possibly TRBD2 (6 bases). There are 16 residues in the CDR3. Trimming pared 1 base from V and 3 bases from J, leaving 16 bases between. Germline V gene lookup returns CDR1 SEHNR and CDR2 FQNEAQ (reference sequence). CDR3: CASSLVGGRADYEQYF. DNA for the CDR3: TGTGCCAGCAGCTTAGTTGGGGGGAGAGCGGACTACGAGCAGTACTTC. Full variable domain (missing parts from reference TRBV7-9 and TRBJ2-7): DTGVSQNPRHKITKRGQNVTFRCDPISEHNRLYWYRQTLGQGPEFLTYFQNEAQLEKSRLLSDRFSAERPKGSFSTLEIQRTEQGDSAMYLCASSLVGGRADYEQYFGPGTRLTVT.

The rearrangement links TRBV20-1 to TRBJ2-7; D gene ambiguous. The ends were cut back, 3 bases at V and 0 bases at J, with 12 bases in the middle. The CDR3 length is 14 residues. The V gene's germline CDR1 is DFQATT and CDR2 SNEGSKA (reference sequence). The CDR3 DNA is TGCAGTGCTAGTAACGTCCCGTCCTCCTACGAGCAGTACTTC. Amino acids: CSASNVPSSYEQYF.

This chain links TRBV5-1 with TRBJ1-2; 8 nucleotides line up with TRBD1. V dropped 1 base and J dropped 6; count of bases not matched to a gene: 8. Germline lookup yields CDR1 SGHRS and CDR2 YFSETQ. The CDR3 has 15 residues. CDR3 sequence: CASSLTRTGRNGYTF. The CDR3, as DNA: TGCGCCAGCAGCTTGACCCGGACAGGGAGGAATGGCTACACCTTC.

The count of this clone is one. The J gene is TRBJ1-5, the V gene TRBV19, with TRBD1 matching 9 bases. V was clipped by 8 bases and J by 6 bases; unmatched bases: 8. CDR3 length: 14 residues. The V gene's germline CDR1 is LNHDA and CDR2 SQIVND (reference sequence). Here the CDR3 reads CASCGDREVQPQHF. Written as DNA, the CDR3 is TGTGCCAGTTGTGGGGACAGGGAGGTTCAGCCCCAGCATTTT.

The chain carries TRBV6-5 and TRBJ1-2; D uncertain. CDR3 length equals 14 residues. Trimming took 7 bases from V and 8 from J, leaving 20 bases between them. Germline CDR1 and CDR2: MNHEY and SVGAGI. The CDR3 DNA is TGTGCCAGCACAGAAGGCCGAGGGTCTCCCGGCTACACCTTC. Amino acid sequence: CASTEGRGSPGYTF.

This clone appeared a few times. V usage is TRBV19 and J usage is TRBJ2-1; D not resolved. V was cut by 6 bases and J by 2 bases, with 14 bases left in between. Germline V gene data show CDR1 as LNHDA and CDR2 as SQIVND (reference sequence). The CDR3 runs 15 residues. CDR3 region: CASSLSASPYNEQFF. DNA for the CDR3: TGTGCCAGTAGCCTCAGCGCCAGTCCCTACAATGAGCAGTTCTTC.

DNA for the CDR3: TGTGCCAGCAGCGAACAACCTCGGGGTTTCAATGAGCAGTTCTTC. Its translation: CASSEQPRGFNEQFF. This rearrangement joins TRBV11-2 to TRBJ2-1, with a possible D match to TRBD2 (5 bases). Deletions cut 5 bases from V and 6 bases from J, with 17 bases between. Germline values: CDR1 SGHAT, CDR2 FQNNGV. This CDR3 comprises 15 residues.

The chain carries TRBV5-1 and TRBJ2-5, with 13 positions matching TRBD2. V gave up 4 bases and J gave up 4 bases; unmatched junction bases: 7. Looked up from germline, CDR1 is SGHRS and CDR2 is YFSETQ. The CDR3 contains 16 residues. The CDR3 sequence: CASSTPLAGGSETQYF. The CDR3 nucleotides read TGCGCCAGCAGCACCCCACTAGCGGGGGGGTCAGAGACCCAGTACTTC.

The rearrangement uses TRBV7-9 and TRBJ1-4; D is ambiguous. Trimming took off 7 bases at V and 8 bases at J, with 17 bases between the two ends. The CDR3 runs 14 residues. Germline V lookup: CDR1 SEHNR, CDR2 FQNEAQ (reference sequence). CDR3 loop: CASTADGRREKLFF. The CDR3 region has the DNA TGTGCCAGCACCGCAGACGGTCGAAGAGAAAAACTGTTTTTT.

This chain links TRBV6-5 with TRBJ2-7, with 7 bases identical to TRBD1. The CDR3 consists of 15 residues. The germline V gene encodes CDR1 MNHEY and CDR2 SVGAGI. After removal of 5 bases from V and 3 bases from J, the junction contained 10 bases not matched to a gene. The chain's CDR3 is CASSPPQGHGYEQYF. The CDR3 bases are TGTGCCAGCAGTCCACCACAGGGGCACGGCTACGAGCAGTACTTC.

The genes are TRBV30 and TRBJ1-6, with D possibly TRBD1 on 6 matching bases. CDR3 size: 21 residues. The V end was cut by 0 bases, the J end by 5 bases, with 29 bases between. Per the germline V gene, CDR1 is GTSNPN and CDR2 is SVGIG (reference sequence). The CDR3 bases are TGTGCCTGGAGTGTAGAACTCTACCAGGGGCTCACCGGTAGGGATAATTCACCCCTCCACTTT. Translated: CAWSVELYQGLTGRDNSPLHF.

CDR3 region: CASSRIRQGTTDTQYF. CDR3 coding DNA: TGTGCCAGCTCGCGAATACGACAGGGGACCACAGATACGCAGTATTTT. The chain combines TRBV18 with TRBJ2-3; TRBD1 agrees at 8 bases. Germline CDR1 and CDR2: KGHSH and LQKENI. The ends lost 6 bases at V and 2 bases at J; junction bases unmatched: 10. The CDR3 contains 16 residues. Supplemented by reference TRBV18 and TRBJ2-3, the full variable domain reads NAGVMQNPRHLVRRRGQEARLRCSPMKGHSHVYWYRQLPEEGLKFMVYLQKENIIDESGMPKERFSAEFPKEGPSILRIQQVVRGDSAAYFCASSRIRQGTTDTQYFGPGTRLTVL.

The rearrangement links TRBV29-1 to TRBJ2-5, with 7 bases identical to TRBD2. There are 14 residues in the CDR3. V lost 4 bases and J lost 3; bases outside the gene matches: 8. Germline CDR1 reads SQVTM; CDR2 reads ANQGSEA. The CDR3 reads CSVVFRSGEETQYF. The CDR3 nucleotides are TGCAGCGTTGTTTTCCGGAGCGGGGAAGAGACCCAGTACTTC.